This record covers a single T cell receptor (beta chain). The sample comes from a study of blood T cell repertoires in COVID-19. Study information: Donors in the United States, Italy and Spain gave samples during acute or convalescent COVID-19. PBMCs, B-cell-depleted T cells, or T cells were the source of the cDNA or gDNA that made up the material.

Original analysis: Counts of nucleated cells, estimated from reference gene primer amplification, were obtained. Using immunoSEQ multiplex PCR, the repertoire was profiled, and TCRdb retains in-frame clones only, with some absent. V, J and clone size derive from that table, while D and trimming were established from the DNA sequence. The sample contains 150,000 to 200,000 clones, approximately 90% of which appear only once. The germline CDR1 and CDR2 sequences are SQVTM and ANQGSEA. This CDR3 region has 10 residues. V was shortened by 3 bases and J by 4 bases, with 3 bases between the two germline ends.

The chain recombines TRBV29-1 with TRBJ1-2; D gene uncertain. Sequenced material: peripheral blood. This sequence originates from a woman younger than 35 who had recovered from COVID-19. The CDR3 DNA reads TGCAGCGTTGAGAGCTATGGCTACACCTTC. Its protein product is CSVESYGYTF.